These 24 T cell receptor beta chains came from one sample sequenced in a study of read filtering for tumor transcriptome and immune sequencing. From about 400 ng of RNA, a library with molecular barcoded alpha/delta and beta/gamma adaptors was made. TCRdb used MiXCR to reprocess the reads, holding one entry per CDR3 protein. In the table there are 94,000 or so distinct CDR3 sequences, 9% to 15% of which are singletons. Sample: a population of CD138-negative cells sorted from bone marrow. These receptor sequences come from a donor aged 40 or over with multiple myeloma.

This clonotype was recorded many times. This chain joins TRBV11-2 and TRBJ1-1; D perhaps matches TRBD1 (6 bases). CDR1 SGHAT and CDR2 FQNNGV come from the germline V gene. This CDR3 has 18 amino acids. Trimming cost V 1 base and J 1 base, with 19 bases left between them. CDR3 loop: CASSLGRTWGQGNTEAFF. Here the CDR3 DNA reads TGTGCCAGCAGCTTAGGACGGACGTGGGGGCAGGGGAACACTGAAGCTTTCTTT.

The rearrangement joins TRBV7-3 to TRBJ2-2; D is unclear. V gave up 5 bases and J gave up 4 bases, with 8 bases separating them. Germline V CDR1 and CDR2: SGHTA, FQGTGA. The CDR3 length is 13 residues. CDR3 region: CASSIGSTGELFF. The CDR3 DNA sequence: TGTGCCAGCAGCATAGGTTCCACCGGGGAGCTGTTTTTT.

Comment on this clonotype: A read error is possible here, since a much larger clone lies one base away. The rearrangement joins TRBV6-2 or TRBV6-3 to TRBJ2-1, with TRBD2 matching over 11 bases. CDR3 length equals 16 residues. The V gene's germline CDR1 is MNHEY and CDR2 SVGEGT. DNA for the CDR3: TGTGCCATCAGTTACCCAACTAGCGGGGGAAATAATGAGCAGTTCTTC. Amino acid sequence: CAISYPTSGGNNEQFF.

This clonotype was counted only a few times. The rearrangement uses TRBV20-1 and TRBJ2-7, with TRBD1 identical over 11 bases. Germline-derived CDR1 and CDR2 are DFQATT and SNEGSKA (reference sequence). V shed 6 bases and J 1 base; nucleotides not matched to a gene: 5. This CDR3 spans 14 amino acids. The CDR3 DNA reads as TGCAGTGCAAGTGGACAGGGGGCATCCTACGAGCAGTACTTC. It codes for CSASGQGASYEQYF.

This clonotype has at least ten counts. The J gene is TRBJ2-7, the V gene TRBV11-2, with 10 bases fitting TRBD1. Germline lookup yields CDR1 SGHAT and CDR2 FQNNGV. The CDR3 extends over 19 amino acids. V was pared by 6 bases and J by 0 bases, with 17 bases of the junction left unmatched. CDR3 sequence (DNA): TGTGCCAGCAGAAACATCCGGGACAGGGGCTTACGGTCCTCCTACGAGCAGTACTTC. Translating it yields CASRNIRDRGLRSSYEQYF.

This clonotype was observed many times. The chain combines TRBV7-9 with TRBJ2-1; possible D gene TRBD1, 6 bases. Trimming cost V 11 bases and J 5 bases, with 16 bases left between them. There are 13 residues in the CDR3. In germline, CDR1 is SEHNR, CDR2 FQNEAQ (reference sequence). CDR3 DNA: TGTGCCGGAACAGGGAGTCCGAACAATGAGCAGTTCTTC. Translation: CAGTGSPNNEQFF.

The table lists this clonotype with many counts. The rearrangement uses TRBV20-1 and TRBJ1-2, with TRBD1 matching 8 bases. This CDR3 spans 12 amino acids. The germline gives CDR1 DFQATT, CDR2 SNEGSKA (reference sequence). Trimming at V came to 6 bases and at J to 5 bases, leaving 5 bases not matched to a gene. CDR3 loop: CSARGQEYGYTF. The DNA for the CDR3 is TGCAGTGCGAGGGGACAGGAATATGGCTACACCTTC.

This clonotype was seen many times. The chain is built from TRBV3-1 and TRBJ1-5; D unresolved. CDR1 is LGHDT and CDR2 is YNNKEL in the germline V gene (reference sequence). This CDR3 has 13 amino acids. Trimming removed 4 bases at V and 3 bases at J, with 7 bases between. The CDR3 loop reads CASSPDTNQPQHF. The DNA of the CDR3 is TGTGCCAGCAGCCCTGACACCAATCAGCCCCAGCATTTT.

This clonotype showed up many times. The chain combines TRBV20-1 with TRBJ1-2; D unclear. The CDR3 contains 11 residues. The germline V gene encodes CDR1 DFQATT and CDR2 SNEGSKA (reference sequence). CDR3 nucleotides: TGCAGCGCTCGTACTAACTATGGCTACACCTTC. Amino acids: CSARTNYGYTF.

This clonotype was seen ten or more times. Written as DNA, the CDR3 is TGTGCCAGCAGCCCGCCCGATCATCGGGTCACCGGGGAGCTGTTTTTT. Amino acids: CASSPPDHRVTGELFF. The genes are TRBV13 and TRBJ2-2; D is unclear. The germline V and J ends were trimmed by 5 bases and 4 bases, with 17 bases remaining between them. CDR1 is PRHDT and CDR2 is FYEKMQ in the germline V gene (reference sequence). CDR3 size: 16 residues.

At least ten counts were recorded for this clonotype. The chain has TRBV2 and TRBJ1-2, with TRBD1 identical over 7 bases. V gave up 6 bases and J gave up 8 bases; unmatched junction bases: 9. The CDR3 covers 13 residues. Looked up from germline, CDR1 is SNHLY and CDR2 is FYNNEI. The CDR3 loop is CASSLRQGGGYTF. The CDR3 bases are TGTGCCAGCAGCCTACGACAGGGAGGCGGCTACACCTTC.

This clonotype was seen many times. The J gene is TRBJ2-1, the V gene TRBV28, with 9 bases aligning to TRBD2. V lost 5 bases and J lost 5; bases outside the gene matches: 13. CDR1 is MDHEN, CDR2 SYDVKM, per germline. This CDR3 region has 17 residues. For the CDR3, the DNA is TGTGCCAGCAGTCCCCAGGGAGGCGGGAGGGCCAACAATGAGCAGTTCTTC. As protein: CASSPQGGGRANNEQFF.

As concerns this clonotype: This may be a read error, as it is one base from a much larger clone. This chain connects TRBV12-3 or TRBV12-4 to TRBJ2-2, with no clear D. The CDR3 spans 12 residues. V was clipped by 10 bases and J by 3 bases, with 9 bases between them. CDR3 region: CATELDTGELFF. The CDR3 DNA reads as TGTGCCACCGAGCTGGACACCGGGGAGCTGTTTTTT.

In its sample, this clonotype was seen once. The conserved final phenylalanine or tryptophan is absent from the CDR3, which likely points to a read error. The V gene is TRBV10-1, the J gene TRBJ2-1, with 8 nucleotides matching TRBD2. The CDR3 contains 15 residues. J lost 6 bases, V lost 6 bases, and 10 bases had no gene match. Germline V lookup: CDR1 WNHNN, CDR2 SYGVQD (reference sequence). The CDR3, as DNA: TGCGCCAGCAGAGAGAAGCGGGAGTGGTCCAATGAGCAGTTCATC. Translation: CASREKREWSNEQFI.

This clonotype has a count of ten or more. The rearrangement uses TRBV7-3 and TRBJ2-1; D uncertain. The CDR3 has 14 residues. Germline loops: CDR1 SGHTA, CDR2 FQGTGA. Trimming pared 1 base from V and 7 bases from J, leaving 11 bases between. CDR3 bases: TGTGCCAGCAGCTTAAGTACAGCCGGGAATGAGCAGTTCTTC. Translated, it gives CASSLSTAGNEQFF.

This clonotype was picked up many times. V is TRBV6-4 and J is TRBJ2-3, with a tentative D call TRBD1 (6 bases). Trimming left V 4 bases short and J 1 base short, with 18 bases between. This CDR3 comprises 17 residues. Germline assignment: CDR1 MRHNA and CDR2 SNTAGT. The CDR3: CASSVSAAGAGTDTQYF. As DNA, the CDR3 is TGTGCCAGCAGTGTTTCTGCAGCAGGGGCAGGCACAGATACGCAGTATTTT.

Many counts were recorded for this clonotype. The rearrangement links TRBV5-1 to TRBJ2-2; D unclear. The CDR3 consists of 15 residues. Germline V gene sequence: CDR1 SGHRS, CDR2 YFSETQ. Deletions cut 1 base from V and 1 base from J, with 8 bases between. The CDR3 protein is CASSLQAVNTGELFF. CDR3 sequence (DNA): TGCGCCAGCAGCTTGCAGGCAGTGAACACCGGGGAGCTGTTTTTT.

Ten or more counts support this clonotype. CDR3 region: CASSSLGGRYNEQFF. The CDR3 nucleotides are TGTGCCAGCAGCTCGCTTGGCGGGAGATACAATGAGCAGTTCTTC. The gene calls are TRBV3-1 and TRBJ2-1; 7 positions agree with TRBD2. After removal of 5 bases from V and 4 bases from J, the junction contained 8 bases not matched to a gene. This CDR3 region has 15 residues. The germline V gene encodes CDR1 LGHDT and CDR2 YNNKEL (reference sequence).

This clonotype has at least ten counts. The V gene is TRBV7-3, the J gene TRBJ2-2; weak D call: TRBD2 (5 bases). The V end was cut by 5 bases, the J end by 4 bases, with 14 bases between. The CDR3 length is 15 residues. Germline assignment: CDR1 SGHTA and CDR2 FQGTGA. As DNA, the CDR3 is TGTGCCAGCAGCCCACGGGGAGAAAGCACCGGGGAGCTGTTTTTT. Translated: CASSPRGESTGELFF.

In its sample, this clonotype was seen many times. The chain uses TRBV30 and TRBJ1-5, with D unresolved. Germline-derived CDR1 and CDR2 are GTSNPN and SVGIG (reference sequence). Trimming left V 0 bases short and J 9 bases short, with 15 bases between. There are 14 residues in the CDR3. CDR3 region: CAWSVPVSGMPQHF. The CDR3 DNA sequence: TGTGCCTGGAGTGTACCTGTTAGTGGGATGCCCCAGCATTTT.

This clonotype has just a few counts. A clone one base away is much larger, so this may be a read error. This chain uses TRBV2 with TRBJ2-1, with 8 bases aligning to TRBD1. Germline lookup yields CDR1 SNHLY and CDR2 FYNNEI. The CDR3 is 15 amino acids. This CDR3 is CASSLTGDSYNVQFF. DNA for the CDR3: TGTGCCAGCAGTTTGACAGGGGATTCCTACAATGTGCAGTTCTTC.

J is TRBJ1-2 and V is TRBV5-1; 7 bases match TRBD1. Germline-derived CDR1 and CDR2 are SGHRS and YFSETQ. V trimming: 1 base; J trimming: 3 bases; junction bases outside the gene matches: 6. The CDR3 runs to 15 residues. The CDR3 loop is CASSLSGTDHYGYTF. DNA for the CDR3: TGCGCCAGCAGCTTGAGCGGGACAGACCACTATGGCTACACCTTC. Full variable domain (rest looked up from reference TRBV5-1 and TRBJ1-2): KAGVTQTPRYLIKTRGQQVTLSCSPISGHRSVSWYQQTPGQGLQFLFEYFSETQRNKGNFPGRFSGRQFSNSRSEMNVSTLELGDSALYLCASSLSGTDHYGYTFGSGTRLTVV.

Note on this clonotype: This could be a read error, since a much larger clone is one nucleotide away. The gene calls are TRBV28 and TRBJ1-1, with 7 bases that match TRBD1. The germline V gene has CDR1 MDHEN and CDR2 SYDVKM. There are 12 residues in the CDR3. CDR3 region: CASMDRNTEALF. For the CDR3, the DNA is TGTGCCAGCATGGACAGGAACACTGAAGCTCTCTTT. The variable domain in full, completed from reference TRBV28 and TRBJ1-1, reads DVKVTQSSRYLVKRTGEKVFLECVQDMDHENMFWYRQDPGLGLRLIYFSYDVKMKEKGDIPEGYSVSREKKERFSLILESASTNQTSMYLCASMDRNTEALFGQGTRLTVV.

The V gene is TRBV7-9, the J gene TRBJ2-3, with 13 bases fitting TRBD2. The junction had 6 bases not matched to a gene; V was cut back by 6 bases and J by 6 bases. This CDR3 is built from 15 residues. CDR1 is SEHNR, CDR2 FQNEAQ, per germline (reference sequence). Written as DNA, the CDR3 is TGTGCCAGCAGTCGACTAGCGGGAGGAGCTGATACGCAGTATTTT. Translating it yields CASSRLAGGADTQYF.